The rows below give T cell receptor beta chains drawn from one sample of a study of shared clonotypes between healthy human individuals. TCRdb's copy holds only in-frame clones and misses some; the assay was immunoSEQ multiplex PCR. The sample shows roughly 1.4 million clones, 98% to 99% of them seen only once. Sequencing was performed on naive CD4+ T cells sorted from blood. The receptors derive from a man aged 25-45 years in good health. Both conserved end residues are part of each CDR3. D genes are given only for firm matches. Clone size is given for some rows only: seen once, a few or many times, or a class if the clone is expanded.

j_gene: TRBJ2-7
abundance: .
d_gene: .
v_gene: TRBV5-1
len: 15
CDR3nt: TGCGCCAGCAGCTTGGGCCTAAGGGGGACCTACGAGCAGTACTTC
CDR3aa: CASSLGLRGTYEQYF

j_gene: TRBJ2-5
abundance: .
d_gene: .
v_gene: TRBV9
len: 19
CDR3nt: TGTGCCAGCAGCCCAGGGGGGGGTCTGTCGAGCGGGAGCGGAGAGACCCAGTACTTC
CDR3aa: CASSPGGGLSSGSGETQYF

j_gene: TRBJ1-1
abundance: once
d_gene: .
v_gene: TRBV5-1
len: 15
CDR3nt: TGCGCCAGCAGCTTGGGTGGGGGCGTGAACACTGAAGCTTTCTTT
CDR3aa: CASSLGGGVNTEAFF

j_gene: TRBJ2-7
abundance: few
d_gene: .
v_gene: TRBV5-6
len: 11
CDR3nt: TGTGCCAGCAGCTCCGGTTACGAGCAGTACTTC
CDR3aa: CASSSGYEQYF

j_gene: TRBJ2-7
abundance: .
d_gene: TRBD1
v_gene: TRBV30
len: 14
CDR3nt: TGTGCCTGCGGATTGGGACAGGGGTACTACGAGCAGTACTTC
CDR3aa: CACGLGQGYYEQYF

j_gene: TRBJ2-7
abundance: .
d_gene: .
v_gene: TRBV6-5
len: 15
CDR3nt: TGTGCCAGCAGGAACGCAGGGTTTGGGCTTAACGAGCAGTACTTC
CDR3aa: CASRNAGFGLNEQYF

j_gene: TRBJ1-4
abundance: .
d_gene: .
v_gene: TRBV10-3
len: 12
CDR3nt: TGTGCCATCAGTGAGTCCGATGAAAAACTGTTTTTT
CDR3aa: CAISESDEKLFF

j_gene: TRBJ2-2
abundance: .
d_gene: .
v_gene: TRBV7-9
len: 17
CDR3nt: TGTGCCAGCAGCTTAGCCCCCTCCGCGGGACCCACCGGGGAGCTGTTTTTT
CDR3aa: CASSLAPSAGPTGELFF

j_gene: TRBJ2-5
abundance: .
d_gene: .
v_gene: TRBV29-1
len: 13
CDR3nt: TGCAGCGTTGACAGAGGGGGAGAAGAGACCCAGTACTTC
CDR3aa: CSVDRGGEETQYF

j_gene: TRBJ2-2
abundance: .
d_gene: .
v_gene: TRBV5-1
len: 13
CDR3nt: TGCGCCAGCAGCCGACTAGGGAACGGGGAGCTGTTTTTT
CDR3aa: CASSRLGNGELFF

j_gene: TRBJ2-7
abundance: .
d_gene: .
v_gene: TRBV11-2
len: 13
CDR3nt: TGTGCCAGCAGCCCGGAAATACTCGGCGAGCAGTACTTC
CDR3aa: CASSPEILGEQYF

j_gene: TRBJ2-3
abundance: once
d_gene: .
v_gene: TRBV29-1
len: 12
CDR3nt: TGCAGCGTGGGGACCGGCGGAGATACGCAGTATTTT
CDR3aa: CSVGTGGDTQYF

j_gene: TRBJ2-2
abundance: .
d_gene: .
v_gene: TRBV5-6
len: 15
CDR3nt: TGTGCCAGCAGCTTAGGCGGACACCGAAAGGGGGAGCTGTTTTTT
CDR3aa: CASSLGGHRKGELFF

j_gene: TRBJ2-7
abundance: .
d_gene: .
v_gene: TRBV5-1
len: 14
CDR3nt: TGCGCCAGCAGCTTCGGGGGAACCTCCTACGAGCAGTACTTC
CDR3aa: CASSFGGTSYEQYF

j_gene: TRBJ1-4
abundance: .
d_gene: .
v_gene: TRBV7-8
len: 14
CDR3nt: TGTGCCAGCAGCTCGCCAACGGCGCTAACCGGGCTGTTTTTT
CDR3aa: CASSSPTALTGLFF

j_gene: TRBJ1-1
abundance: .
d_gene: .
v_gene: TRBV7-8
len: 15
CDR3nt: TGTGCCAGCAGCGGCCACAGGGTCATGAACACTGAAGCTTTCTTT
CDR3aa: CASSGHRVMNTEAFF

j_gene: TRBJ2-7
abundance: .
d_gene: .
v_gene: TRBV28
len: 12
CDR3nt: TGTGCCACCAAACGGCCACCCTACGAGCAGTACTTC
CDR3aa: CATKRPPYEQYF

j_gene: TRBJ2-7
abundance: .
d_gene: .
v_gene: TRBV10-3
len: 13
CDR3nt: TGTGCCATCAGTGAACAGGGAACGAGGGAGCAGTACTTC
CDR3aa: CAISEQGTREQYF

j_gene: TRBJ2-1
abundance: .
d_gene: TRBD2
v_gene: TRBV7-9
len: 15
CDR3nt: TGTGCCAGCAGCTCGGGACTAGCGGGCCGAATTGAGCAGTTCTTC
CDR3aa: CASSSGLAGRIEQFF

j_gene: TRBJ2-5
abundance: .
d_gene: .
v_gene: TRBV7-2
len: 14
CDR3nt: TGTGCCAGCAGCCTTATGACGCGGGAAGAGACCCAGTACTTC
CDR3aa: CASSLMTREETQYF

j_gene: TRBJ2-2
abundance: once
d_gene: TRBD1
v_gene: TRBV19
len: 15
CDR3nt: TGTGCCAGTTGGGCGGGACAGGGTACCACCGGGGAGCTGTTTTTT
CDR3aa: CASWAGQGTTGELFF

j_gene: TRBJ2-7
abundance: .
d_gene: TRBD2
v_gene: TRBV7-6
len: 13
CDR3nt: TGTGCCAGCAGCCTTCCGGGGGGCTACGAGCAGTACTTC
CDR3aa: CASSLPGGYEQYF

j_gene: TRBJ2-5
abundance: .
d_gene: .
v_gene: TRBV5-4
len: 16
CDR3nt: TGTGCCAGCAGCTTGGGGGCAGAAAAGTTCCAAGAGACCCAGTACTTC
CDR3aa: CASSLGAEKFQETQYF

j_gene: TRBJ2-7
abundance: .
d_gene: TRBD1
v_gene: TRBV19
len: 15
CDR3nt: TGTGCCAGTAGTCCTCGGGACAGGGGTTTCTACGAGCAGTACTTC
CDR3aa: CASSPRDRGFYEQYF

j_gene: TRBJ1-2
abundance: .
d_gene: TRBD1
v_gene: TRBV18
len: 17
CDR3nt: TGTGCCAGCTCACCCACGATTGGACAGGGAGAACGATACGGCTACACCTTC
CDR3aa: CASSPTIGQGERYGYTF

j_gene: TRBJ2-7
abundance: once
d_gene: TRBD2
v_gene: TRBV9
len: 16
CDR3nt: TGTGCCAGCAGCCCAGGGACTAGCATAATATTATACGAGCAGTACTTC
CDR3aa: CASSPGTSIILYEQYF

j_gene: TRBJ1-2
abundance: once
d_gene: TRBD1
v_gene: TRBV7-9
len: 14
CDR3nt: TGTGCCAGCAGCTTGGGCAGGGGGGAATATGGCTACACCTTC
CDR3aa: CASSLGRGEYGYTF

j_gene: TRBJ1-5
abundance: .
d_gene: .
v_gene: TRBV2
len: 15
CDR3nt: TGTGCCAGCAGCCAGGGATCGGGGAGCAATCAGCCCCAGCATTTT
CDR3aa: CASSQGSGSNQPQHF

j_gene: TRBJ1-5
abundance: .
d_gene: .
v_gene: TRBV5-6
len: 15
CDR3nt: TGTGCCAGCAGCTTGGGCAGGGGAAGGAATCAGCCCCAGCATTTT
CDR3aa: CASSLGRGRNQPQHF

j_gene: TRBJ2-1
abundance: once
d_gene: .
v_gene: TRBV19
len: 16
CDR3nt: TGTGCCAGTAGGGATAAAGGGGGGAGGGCCTACAATGAGCAGTTCTTC
CDR3aa: CASRDKGGRAYNEQFF

j_gene: TRBJ2-5
abundance: once
d_gene: TRBD1
v_gene: TRBV10-3
len: 14
CDR3nt: TGTGCCACCGCACTAAGGACAGGCCAAGAGACCCAGTACTTC
CDR3aa: CATALRTGQETQYF

j_gene: TRBJ2-3
abundance: once
d_gene: TRBD2
v_gene: TRBV19
len: 16
CDR3nt: TGTGCCAGTAGCATGACTAGCGGGAGTATTACAGATACGCAGTATTTT
CDR3aa: CASSMTSGSITDTQYF

j_gene: TRBJ2-3
abundance: .
d_gene: .
v_gene: TRBV5-4
len: 16
CDR3nt: TGTGCCAGCAGCTTGTGGGGGGCGGGTAGCACAGATACGCAGTATTTT
CDR3aa: CASSLWGAGSTDTQYF

j_gene: TRBJ2-7
abundance: .
d_gene: .
v_gene: TRBV7-9
len: 15
CDR3nt: TGTGCCAGCAGCGGTACTGCGGCGGTGACGCGCGAGCAGTACTTC
CDR3aa: CASSGTAAVTREQYF

j_gene: TRBJ2-7
abundance: .
d_gene: .
v_gene: TRBV5-6
len: 13
CDR3nt: TGTGCCAGCAGCTTGGGGGCACCCTACGAGCAGTACTTC
CDR3aa: CASSLGAPYEQYF

j_gene: TRBJ2-7
abundance: .
d_gene: TRBD2
v_gene: TRBV28
len: 15
CDR3nt: TGTGCCAGCAGTTTAACGGGAGGGGGGTCCTACGAGCAGTACTTC
CDR3aa: CASSLTGGGSYEQYF

j_gene: TRBJ1-5
abundance: .
d_gene: .
v_gene: TRBV18
len: 15
CDR3nt: TGTGCCAGCTCACCCCAGACAGGTCCTGAACAGCCCCAGCATTTT
CDR3aa: CASSPQTGPEQPQHF

j_gene: TRBJ2-7
abundance: .
d_gene: .
v_gene: TRBV28
len: 17
CDR3nt: TGTGCCAGCAGTTCCGGCCCCGGACTCTTAACCGCCTACGAGCAGTACTTC
CDR3aa: CASSSGPGLLTAYEQYF

j_gene: TRBJ2-7
abundance: .
d_gene: .
v_gene: TRBV5-5
len: 16
CDR3nt: TGTGCCAGCAGCTTGGCCTCGGGGACTGCGACCTACGAGCAGTACTTC
CDR3aa: CASSLASGTATYEQYF

j_gene: TRBJ2-7
abundance: .
d_gene: TRBD2
v_gene: TRBV7-9
len: 16
CDR3nt: TGTGCCAGCAGCGCCCGGGTCCTAGCGGGAGCCCACGAGCAGTACTTC
CDR3aa: CASSARVLAGAHEQYF

j_gene: TRBJ1-4
abundance: .
d_gene: .
v_gene: TRBV28
len: 17
CDR3nt: TGTGCCAGCAGGACCGATGACCCCCTGGGGTTCGATGAAAAACTGTTTTTT
CDR3aa: CASRTDDPLGFDEKLFF

j_gene: TRBJ2-7
abundance: .
d_gene: TRBD1
v_gene: TRBV5-1
len: 14
CDR3nt: TGCGCCAGCAGCCACGGGACAGCCTGGCAAGAGCAGTACTTC
CDR3aa: CASSHGTAWQEQYF

j_gene: TRBJ2-1
abundance: .
d_gene: .
v_gene: TRBV7-8
len: 17
CDR3nt: TGTGCCAGCAGCTTATTTCACCAGGGGGGTAGTTACAATGAGCAGTTCTTC
CDR3aa: CASSLFHQGGSYNEQFF

j_gene: TRBJ2-3
abundance: .
d_gene: .
v_gene: TRBV7-6
len: 15
CDR3nt: TGTGCCAGCAGCTTAGAGGCAGGGAACACAGATACGCAGTATTTT
CDR3aa: CASSLEAGNTDTQYF

j_gene: TRBJ1-4
abundance: .
d_gene: .
v_gene: TRBV9
len: 13
CDR3nt: TGTGCCAGCAGCAATCAAGGGTGGGGAAAACTGTTTTTT
CDR3aa: CASSNQGWGKLFF

j_gene: TRBJ2-3
abundance: .
d_gene: TRBD2
v_gene: TRBV6-1
len: 14
CDR3nt: TGTGCCAGCAGGGATAGCGGGAGCACAGATACGCAGTATTTT
CDR3aa: CASRDSGSTDTQYF

j_gene: TRBJ2-2
abundance: .
d_gene: .
v_gene: TRBV5-1
len: 13
CDR3nt: TGCGCCAGCAGGGACTCAAACACCGGGGAGCTGTTTTTT
CDR3aa: CASRDSNTGELFF

j_gene: TRBJ2-2
abundance: .
d_gene: .
v_gene: TRBV5-1
len: 14
CDR3nt: TGCGCCAGCAGAGGGTTGAAGAACACCGGGGAGCTGTTTTTT
CDR3aa: CASRGLKNTGELFF

j_gene: TRBJ2-7
abundance: .
d_gene: TRBD1
v_gene: TRBV2
len: 14
CDR3nt: TGTGCCAGCAGTGATCAGGGACAGGGCTACGAGCAGTACTTC
CDR3aa: CASSDQGQGYEQYF

j_gene: TRBJ2-2
abundance: once
d_gene: .
v_gene: TRBV14
len: 13
CDR3nt: TGTGCCAGCAGGCCCGGAGGCACCGGGGAGCTGTTTTTT
CDR3aa: CASRPGGTGELFF

j_gene: TRBJ2-3
abundance: .
d_gene: TRBD2
v_gene: TRBV7-3
len: 17
CDR3nt: TGTGCCAGCAGCTTAAGAGTAGCGGGAACTAGCACAGATACGCAGTATTTT
CDR3aa: CASSLRVAGTSTDTQYF

j_gene: TRBJ1-2
abundance: once
d_gene: TRBD1
v_gene: TRBV2
len: 16
CDR3nt: TGTGCCAGCAGAGTTCGAGACAGGGGAGTTAACTATGGCTACACCTTC
CDR3aa: CASRVRDRGVNYGYTF

j_gene: TRBJ1-5
abundance: .
d_gene: TRBD1
v_gene: TRBV5-1
len: 14
CDR3nt: TGCGCCAGCAGCCCGGGACAGGGTAGTCAGCCCCAGCATTTT
CDR3aa: CASSPGQGSQPQHF

j_gene: TRBJ2-7
abundance: .
d_gene: .
v_gene: TRBV28
len: 13
CDR3nt: TGTGCCAGCAGTCCGACAGGTTGGTACGAGCAGTACTTC
CDR3aa: CASSPTGWYEQYF

j_gene: TRBJ2-2
abundance: .
d_gene: .
v_gene: TRBV19
len: 13
CDR3nt: TGTGCCAGTAGTGGCCAGAACACCGGGGAGCTGTTTTTT
CDR3aa: CASSGQNTGELFF

j_gene: TRBJ1-2
abundance: once
d_gene: .
v_gene: TRBV5-1
len: 14
CDR3nt: TGCGCCAGCAGCTTGGGGTCCCAGGAATATGGCTACACCTTC
CDR3aa: CASSLGSQEYGYTF

j_gene: TRBJ2-1
abundance: .
d_gene: .
v_gene: TRBV14
len: 11
CDR3nt: TGTGCCAGCAGTTGGCATCATGAGCAGTTCTTC
CDR3aa: CASSWHHEQFF

j_gene: TRBJ1-2
abundance: .
d_gene: .
v_gene: TRBV2
len: 14
CDR3nt: TGTGCCAGCAGTGAAGAGGGACTTAACTATGGCTACACCTTC
CDR3aa: CASSEEGLNYGYTF

j_gene: TRBJ1-5
abundance: .
d_gene: .
v_gene: TRBV6-5
len: 15
CDR3nt: TGTGCCAGCAGTCGCCTCGGGGGTGGCAATCAGCCCCAGCATTTT
CDR3aa: CASSRLGGGNQPQHF